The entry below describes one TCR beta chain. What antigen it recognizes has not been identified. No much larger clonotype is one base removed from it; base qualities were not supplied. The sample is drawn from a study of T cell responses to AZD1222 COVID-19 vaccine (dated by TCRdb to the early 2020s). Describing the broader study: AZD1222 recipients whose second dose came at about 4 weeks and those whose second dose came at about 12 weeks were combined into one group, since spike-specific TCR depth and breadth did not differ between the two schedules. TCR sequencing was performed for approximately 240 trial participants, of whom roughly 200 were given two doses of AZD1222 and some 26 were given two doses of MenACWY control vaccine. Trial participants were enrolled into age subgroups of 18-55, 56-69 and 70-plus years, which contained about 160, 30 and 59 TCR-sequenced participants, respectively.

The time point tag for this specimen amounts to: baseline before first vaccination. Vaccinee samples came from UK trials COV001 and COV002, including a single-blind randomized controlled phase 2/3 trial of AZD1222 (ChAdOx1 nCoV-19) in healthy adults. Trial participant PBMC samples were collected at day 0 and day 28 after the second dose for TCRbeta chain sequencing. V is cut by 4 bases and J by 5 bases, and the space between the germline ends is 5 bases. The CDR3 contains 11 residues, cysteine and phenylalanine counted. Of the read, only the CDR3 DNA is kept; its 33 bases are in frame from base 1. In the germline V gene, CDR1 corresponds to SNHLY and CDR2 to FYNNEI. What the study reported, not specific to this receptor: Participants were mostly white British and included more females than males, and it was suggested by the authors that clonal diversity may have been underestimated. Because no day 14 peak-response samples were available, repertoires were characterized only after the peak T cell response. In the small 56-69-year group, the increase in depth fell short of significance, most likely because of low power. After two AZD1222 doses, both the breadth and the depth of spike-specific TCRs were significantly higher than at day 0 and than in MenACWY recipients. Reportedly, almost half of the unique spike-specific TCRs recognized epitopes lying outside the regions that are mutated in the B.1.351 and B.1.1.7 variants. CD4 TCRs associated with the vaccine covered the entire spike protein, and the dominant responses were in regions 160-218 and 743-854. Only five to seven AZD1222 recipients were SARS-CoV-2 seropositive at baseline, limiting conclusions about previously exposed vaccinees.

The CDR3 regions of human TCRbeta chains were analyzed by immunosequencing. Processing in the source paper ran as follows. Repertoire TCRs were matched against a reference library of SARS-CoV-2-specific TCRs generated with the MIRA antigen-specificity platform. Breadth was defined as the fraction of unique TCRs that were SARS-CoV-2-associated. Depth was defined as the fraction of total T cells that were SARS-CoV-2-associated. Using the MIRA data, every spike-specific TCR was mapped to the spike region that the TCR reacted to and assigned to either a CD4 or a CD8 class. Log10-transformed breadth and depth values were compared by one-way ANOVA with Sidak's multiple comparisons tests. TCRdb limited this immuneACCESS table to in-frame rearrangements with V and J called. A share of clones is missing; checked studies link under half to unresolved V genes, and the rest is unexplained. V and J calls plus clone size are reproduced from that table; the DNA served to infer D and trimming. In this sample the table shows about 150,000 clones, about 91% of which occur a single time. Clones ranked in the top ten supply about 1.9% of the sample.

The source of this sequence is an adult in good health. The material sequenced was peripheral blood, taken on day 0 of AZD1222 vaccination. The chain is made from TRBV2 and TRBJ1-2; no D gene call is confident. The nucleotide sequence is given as TGTGCCAGCAGTGCCGGGTATGGCTACACCTTC. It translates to CASSAGYGYTF.